A single sample gave rise to the 10 T cell receptor beta chains below, sequenced in a study of blood T cell repertoires in COVID-19. Sequenced by immunoSEQ multiplex PCR; TCRdb stores in-frame clones only, minus some. The table includes a few hundred thousand clones, 75% to 85% detected once. Input material: PBMCs or T cells enriched from blood (not recorded which). The origin of the receptors is a man aged 25 to 40 with acute COVID-19.

This clone was recorded only once. The chain employs TRBV2 and TRBJ1-1; perhaps TRBD1 as D (5 bases). The germline V gene encodes CDR1 SNHLY and CDR2 FYNNEI. CDR3 size: 11 residues. V was cut by 6 bases and J by 10 bases, with 12 bases left in between. CDR3 DNA sequence: TGTGCCAGCAGCAGGGAGGCAATAGCTTTCTTT. Translated, it gives CASSREAIAFF.

This clone has just one count. The V call is TRBV20-1, the J call TRBJ1-6; D perhaps matches TRBD1 (5 bases). This CDR3 region has 14 residues. The V gene lost 3 bases and the J gene lost 6 bases, with 12 bases spanning the gap. Germline values: CDR1 DFQATT, CDR2 SNEGSKA (reference sequence). CDR3 DNA: TGCAGTGCTAGTCAGGGAATGGGTAATTCACCCCTCCACTTT. Residues: CSASQGMGNSPLHF.

The J gene is TRBJ1-4, the V gene TRBV5-1; no clear D gene. The V gene's germline CDR1 is SGHRS and CDR2 YFSETQ. V gave up 6 bases and J gave up 3 bases, with 12 bases separating them. This CDR3 spans 14 amino acids. The CDR3 protein is CASNLGGANEKLFF. CDR3 nucleotides: TGCGCCAGCAACCTTGGTGGAGCTAATGAAAAACTGTTTTTT.

V is TRBV5-1 and J is TRBJ2-5, with D hard to call. This CDR3 comprises 15 residues. The germline V gene encodes CDR1 SGHRS and CDR2 YFSETQ. V lost 4 bases and J 0 bases, leaving 13 bases between the germline ends. This CDR3 reads CASSPGYIDQETQYF. CDR3 coding DNA: TGCGCCAGCAGCCCCGGTTATATAGACCAAGAGACCCAGTACTTC.

The sample holds one count of this clone. The CDR3 loop reads CASSFGQANEQFF. CDR3 nucleotides: TGTGCCAGCAGCTTTGGTCAGGCCAATGAGCAGTTCTTC. The J gene is TRBJ2-1, the V gene TRBV11-2; D remains ambiguous. The CDR3 length is 13 residues. In germline, CDR1 is SGHAT, CDR2 FQNNGV. Between the trimmed V and J ends, which lost 3 bases and 6 bases, there was a span of 9 bases.

The chain carries TRBV6-5 and TRBJ1-1; 9 nucleotides match TRBD1. Trimming cost V 7 bases and J 4 bases; bases outside gene matches: 10. The CDR3 has 15 amino acids. Germline V gene data show CDR1 as MNHEY and CDR2 as SVGAGI. The CDR3 here is CASTRQGGGITEAFF. The CDR3 nucleotides are TGTGCCAGCACCCGACAGGGGGGCGGGATCACTGAAGCTTTCTTT.

The chain joins TRBV28 to TRBJ2-7; 8 bases fit TRBD1. CDR1 is MDHEN and CDR2 is SYDVKM in the germline V gene. Germline trimming cut 3 bases from V and 6 bases from J; bases unmatched to any gene: 4. The CDR3 spans 13 residues. Here the CDR3 reads CASSFQGAGEQYF. The DNA for the CDR3 is TGTGCCAGCAGTTTCCAGGGGGCGGGCGAGCAGTACTTC.

The rearrangement uses TRBV10-3 and TRBJ2-7; 11 bases fit TRBD2. Germline V gives CDR1 ENHRY, CDR2 SYGVKD. The CDR3 is 15 amino acids. V lost 3 bases to trimming and J lost 6 bases; unmatched junction nucleotides: 7. CDR3 sequence: CAISESSGGAREQYF. Written as DNA, the CDR3 is TGTGCCATCAGTGAAAGTAGCGGGGGGGCCCGCGAGCAGTACTTC.

The gene calls are TRBV19 and TRBJ1-1; a weak D match, TRBD1 (6 bases). Germline V lookup: CDR1 LNHDA, CDR2 SQIVND (reference sequence). Trimming shortened V by 5 bases and J by 1 base, and 11 bases separated the two germline ends. This CDR3 has 14 amino acids. The CDR3 sequence: CASSVQGGNTEAFF. The DNA of the CDR3 is TGTGCCAGTAGTGTACAGGGTGGGAACACTGAAGCTTTCTTT.

The table lists this clone with a few counts. At the DNA level, this CDR3 is encoded by other sequences in the same sample as well. The chain links TRBV6-5 to TRBJ1-2; TRBD1 matches at 11 bases. Germline V gene lookup returns CDR1 MNHEY and CDR2 SVGAGI. The junction had 3 bases not matched to a gene; V was cut back by 2 bases and J by 4 bases. This CDR3 is built from 15 residues. CDR3 amino acids: CASSYGTGGSYGYTF. Written as DNA, the CDR3 is TGTGCCAGCAGTTACGGGACAGGGGGGTCCTATGGCTACACCTTC.